A selection of T cell receptor beta chains follows, all from one sample in a study of lymphopenia after photon versus proton radiotherapy. Clones were sequenced by immunoSEQ multiplex PCR, and TCRdb holds only the in-frame ones, with some missing. The repertoire has under 35,000 clones, roughly 84% of them found once; the top ten carry roughly 14%. The material was peripheral blood, obtained from a patient treated with proton-based radiotherapy. These receptors all stem from a woman aged 70-85 years with pancreatic cancer. Each CDR3 is given with its conserved first and last residue. A D gene is named only where the DNA matches it firmly. Clone size is shown for a subset of rows, as once, few, many or a class of expanded clone.

j_gene,d_gene,abundance,v_gene,CDR3aa,CDR3nt
TRBJ2-5,TRBD2,few,TRBV10-3,CAIRSSGSGETQYF,TGTGCCATCAGGTCTAGCGGGAGTGGTGAGACCCAGTACTTC
TRBJ1-2,TRBD1,-,TRBV27,CASSFLGQGFGYTF,TGTGCCAGCAGTTTCCTGGGACAGGGGTTTGGCTACACCTTC
TRBJ2-3,TRBD2,-,TRBV11-2,CASSPPGRAGDTQYF,TGTGCCAGCAGCCCACCCGGGAGGGCCGGAGATACGCAGTATTTT
TRBJ1-1,-,-,TRBV19,CASSIGGVGDTEAFF,TGTGCCAGTAGTATCGGGGGGGTTGGAGACACTGAAGCTTTCTTT
TRBJ1-1,TRBD1,-,TRBV19,CASSIAGTGSEAFF,TGTGCCAGTAGTATAGCGGGGACAGGGTCTGAAGCTTTCTTT
TRBJ1-2,-,-,TRBV7-2,CASSPSYGEVYGYTF,TGTGCCAGCAGCCCTTCGTACGGGGAAGTCTATGGCTACACCTTC
TRBJ1-3,-,-,TRBV6-5,CASSSPPGGARNTIYF,TGTGCCAGCAGTTCCCCGCCTGGCGGGGCGAGAAACACCATATATTTT
TRBJ2-7,-,-,TRBV7-2,CASSLEGDGSYEQYF,TGTGCCAGCAGCTTAGAGGGGGACGGATCCTACGAGCAGTACTTC
TRBJ1-1,-,-,TRBV28,CASSSEGNRDTEAFF,TGTGCCAGCAGTTCAGAGGGCAATCGGGACACTGAAGCTTTCTTT
TRBJ2-7,TRBD2,-,TRBV5-1,CASSDGPTGLVVNEQYF,TGCGCCAGCAGCGACGGACCAACGGGACTAGTGGTCAACGAGCAGTACTTC
TRBJ2-7,TRBD2,few,TRBV7-9,CASSPGLAGYEQYF,TGTGCCAGCAGCCCAGGACTAGCGGGGTACGAGCAGTACTTC
TRBJ2-7,-,-,TRBV11-2,CASSRSSYEQYF,TGTGCCAGCAGCCGGTCGAGCTACGAGCAGTACTTC
TRBJ1-5,TRBD1,-,TRBV2,CASMGQGVGNQPQHF,TGTGCCAGCATGGGACAGGGAGTAGGCAATCAGCCCCAGCATTTT
TRBJ2-5,-,-,TRBV28,CASSPFPGQETQYF,TGTGCCAGCAGTCCATTTCCGGGGCAAGAGACCCAGTACTTC
TRBJ1-2,-,-,TRBV10-2,CASSDWAGVDYGYTF,TGCGCCAGCAGTGATTGGGCAGGGGTGGACTATGGCTACACCTTC
TRBJ2-6,-,-,TRBV30,CAWSVAGANVLTF,TGTGCCTGGAGTGTAGCTGGGGCCAACGTCCTGACTTTC
TRBJ1-3,-,-,TRBV7-2,CASSLDRAHGNTIYF,TGTGCCAGCAGCTTAGACAGGGCCCATGGAAACACCATATATTTT
TRBJ2-3,-,few,TRBV11-3,CASSLGAGRTDTQYF,TGTGCCAGCAGCTTAGGGGCAGGGCGCACAGATACGCAGTATTTT
TRBJ2-2,-,-,TRBV19,CASNEGPNTGELFF,TGTGCCAGTAACGAGGGGCCGAACACCGGGGAGCTGTTTTTT
TRBJ1-1,TRBD1,-,TRBV5-1,CASSPRGPKNTEAFF,TGCGCCAGCAGCCCTAGGGGGCCCAAGAACACTGAAGCTTTCTTT
TRBJ1-2,TRBD1,-,TRBV5-1,CASSYGTGGLTSYGYTF,TGCGCCAGCAGTTATGGGACAGGGGGCCTTACTTCCTATGGCTACACCTTC
TRBJ2-4,TRBD1,-,TRBV18,CASSALGGAGNIQYF,TGTGCCAGCTCAGCCCTAGGGGGCGCTGGAAACATTCAGTACTTC
TRBJ2-1,TRBD1,-,TRBV4-2,CASSQGAGGEDEQFF,TGTGCCAGCAGCCAAGGGGCAGGGGGCGAGGATGAGCAGTTCTTC
TRBJ2-1,-,-,TRBV6-1,CATLTGAGYNEQFF,TGTGCCACACTAACCGGGGCAGGGTACAATGAGCAGTTCTTC
TRBJ1-5,TRBD1,-,TRBV28,CASSLWTGSGNQPQHF,TGTGCCAGCAGTTTATGGACAGGGTCTGGCAATCAGCCCCAGCATTTT
TRBJ2-3,TRBD2,-,TRBV6-6,CASGREGQADTQYF,TGTGCCAGCGGGCGGGAGGGCCAGGCAGATACGCAGTATTTT
TRBJ2-3,-,-,TRBV5-1,CASSSSGGSTDTQYF,TGCGCCAGCAGCTCGAGTGGGGGGAGCACAGATACGCAGTATTTT
TRBJ1-4,-,-,TRBV27,CASSFARLGEKLFF,TGTGCCAGCAGTTTTGCGAGGCTTGGTGAAAAACTGTTTTTT
TRBJ1-4,TRBD1,-,TRBV28,CASSLKGRGTNEKLFF,TGTGCCAGCAGTTTGAAAGGCAGGGGGACTAATGAAAAACTGTTTTTT
TRBJ1-2,TRBD1,-,TRBV13,CASSSGGQGARGYTF,TGTGCCAGCAGCTCAGGGGGACAGGGGGCGCGAGGCTACACCTTC
TRBJ1-3,-,-,TRBV27,CASSLSGGARSGNTIYF,TGTGCCAGCAGTTTATCGGGGGGCGCCCGCTCTGGAAACACCATATATTTT
TRBJ1-4,TRBD1,-,TRBV7-9,CASSRQGAEEKLFF,TGTGCCAGCAGTCGACAGGGGGCGGAAGAAAAACTGTTTTTT
TRBJ1-2,TRBD1,-,TRBV2,CASSEVQGAVGYTF,TGTGCCAGCAGTGAAGTTCAGGGGGCGGTTGGCTACACCTTC
TRBJ2-3,-,-,TRBV10-3,CATTGISGTDTQYF,TGTGCCACCACAGGGATTAGCGGCACAGATACGCAGTATTTT
TRBJ2-4,-,-,TRBV6-4,CASIPDFRALASKNIQYF,TGTGCCAGCATCCCCGACTTTAGAGCCCTAGCATCCAAAAACATTCAGTACTTC
TRBJ2-7,-,few,TRBV11-2,CASRKLTGRTTYEQYF,TGTGCCAGCAGGAAGTTAACAGGTCGAACCACCTACGAGCAGTACTTC
TRBJ2-7,-,-,TRBV10-1,CASSESTPEPYEQYF,TGCGCCAGCAGTGAGTCTACTCCTGAACCTTACGAGCAGTACTTC
TRBJ2-5,-,-,TRBV5-6,CASSLDLEETQYF,TGTGCCAGCAGCTTGGATCTAGAAGAGACCCAGTACTTC
TRBJ2-5,-,-,TRBV15,CATSRDLGGEETQYF,TGTGCCACCAGCAGAGATCTAGGGGGGGAAGAGACCCAGTACTTC
TRBJ2-1,TRBD2,-,TRBV7-6,CASSSSSGSGVNEQFF,TGTGCCAGCAGCTCTTCTAGCGGGAGTGGGGTAAATGAGCAGTTCTTC
TRBJ2-1,-,-,TRBV4-3,CASSQDWWGVASGNEQFF,TGCGCCAGCAGCCAAGATTGGTGGGGAGTAGCTTCAGGCAATGAGCAGTTCTTC
TRBJ2-5,TRBD1,-,TRBV27,CASSRDRGGETQYF,TGTGCCAGCAGTCGCGACAGGGGAGGAGAGACCCAGTACTTC
TRBJ2-1,-,-,TRBV12-2,CASRLISGRGNEQFF,TGTGCAAGTCGCTTAATTAGCGGGAGGGGCAATGAGCAGTTCTTC
TRBJ2-3,-,-,TRBV5-1,CASSTALNNRNTDTQYF,TGCGCCAGCAGCACCGCCCTAAACAACCGAAACACAGATACGCAGTATTTT
TRBJ1-2,TRBD1,-,TRBV7-2,CASRPTQGAHGYTF,TGTGCCAGCAGACCGACACAGGGGGCGCATGGCTACACCTTC
TRBJ2-5,TRBD2,-,TRBV5-1,CASSSGGNQETQYF,TGCGCCAGCAGCTCCGGGGGGAACCAAGAGACCCAGTACTTC
TRBJ2-7,-,once,TRBV10-2,CASSESWGLGYEQYF,TGCGCCAGCAGTGAGTCTTGGGGGTTAGGGTACGAGCAGTACTTC
TRBJ1-1,TRBD1,-,TRBV4-1,CASSDRGLEDTEAFF,TGCGCCAGCAGCGACAGGGGGCTTGAGGACACTGAAGCTTTCTTT
TRBJ1-1,-,once,TRBV28,CASSSLGNSFF,TGTGCCAGCAGTTCATTGGGGAACTCTTTCTTT